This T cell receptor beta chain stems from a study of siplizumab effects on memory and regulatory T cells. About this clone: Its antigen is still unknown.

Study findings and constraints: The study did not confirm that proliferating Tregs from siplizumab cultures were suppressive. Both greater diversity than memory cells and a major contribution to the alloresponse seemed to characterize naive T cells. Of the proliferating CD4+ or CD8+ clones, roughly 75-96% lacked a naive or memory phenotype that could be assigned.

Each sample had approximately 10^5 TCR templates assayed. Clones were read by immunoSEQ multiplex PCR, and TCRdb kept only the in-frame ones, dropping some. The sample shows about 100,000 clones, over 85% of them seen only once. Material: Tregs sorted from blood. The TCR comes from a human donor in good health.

CDR3 DNA sequence: TGTGCCAGCAGTTTAGGTATTCAGCCCCAGCATTTT. It encodes CASSLGIQPQHF. The chain couples TRBV28 to TRBJ1-5; D uncertain. Per the germline V gene, CDR1 is MDHEN and CDR2 is SYDVKM. V was clipped by 2 bases and J by 6 bases, with 5 bases between them. The CDR3 has 12 amino acids.